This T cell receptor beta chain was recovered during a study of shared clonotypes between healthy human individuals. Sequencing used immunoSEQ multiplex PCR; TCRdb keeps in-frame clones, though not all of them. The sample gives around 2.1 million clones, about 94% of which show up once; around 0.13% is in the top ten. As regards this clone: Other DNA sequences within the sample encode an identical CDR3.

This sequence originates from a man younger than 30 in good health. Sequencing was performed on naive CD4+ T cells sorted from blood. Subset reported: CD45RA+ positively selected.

The CDR3 reads CASSPGPTGELFF. CDR3 coding DNA: TGCGCCAGCAGCCCCGGACCAACCGGGGAGCTGTTTTTT. The genes are TRBV5-1 and TRBJ2-2; no reliable D call. The V gene's germline CDR1 is SGHRS and CDR2 YFSETQ. V lost 4 bases, J lost 5 bases, and 9 bases lay in between. This CDR3 is built from 13 residues.